A selection of T cell receptor beta chains follows, all from one sample in a study of cytomegalovirus exposure and HLA in healthy donors. Generated by immunoSEQ multiplex PCR, the TCRdb table keeps only in-frame clones and is missing some. The sample carries around 200,000 clones, roughly four fifths recorded once. Sequencing was done on a sample of PBMCs. The source is a man aged 45 to 65 in good health and CMV-seronegative. The CDR3 runs from the conserved cysteine through the conserved F or W. The D gene is left open where the match is weak. The size field is filled for only some rows; it gives once, few, many or a size class.

J	D	length	V	size	CDR3	DNA
TRBJ1-6	TRBD1	15	TRBV9	NA	CASSGTGTAPAALHF	TGTGCCAGCAGCGGGACCGGGACAGCCCCCGCGGCCCTCCACTTT
TRBJ2-2	TRBD1	14	TRBV18	NA	CASCTGENTGELFF	TGTGCCAGTTGTACAGGGGAGAACACCGGGGAGCTGTTTTTT
TRBJ1-2	TRBD1	15	TRBV6-5	NA	CASSYVTGGAYGYTF	TGTGCCAGCAGTTATGTTACAGGGGGCGCCTATGGCTACACCTTC
TRBJ1-3	NA	14	TRBV11-1	once	CASSSYFYGNTIYF	TGTGCCAGCAGCTCGTACTTCTATGGAAACACCATATATTTT
TRBJ2-7	TRBD1	14	TRBV6-6	NA	CASSFRDRVNEQYF	TGTGCCAGCAGTTTCCGGGACAGGGTGAACGAGCAGTACTTC
TRBJ1-2	NA	16	TRBV7-2	NA	CASSSYNGGDNYGYTF	TGTGCCAGCAGCTCATATAACGGGGGGGATAACTATGGCTACACCTTC
TRBJ1-3	NA	14	TRBV5-8	NA	CASSRVSTGNTIYF	TGTGCCAGCAGCCGCGTTAGTACTGGAAACACCATATATTTT
TRBJ1-1	TRBD1	15	TRBV7-8	few	CASSPHSGGNTEAFF	TGTGCCAGCAGCCCGCATTCAGGGGGCAACACTGAAGCTTTCTTT
TRBJ2-1	TRBD2	17	TRBV4-1	NA	CASSQVAGTRVLNEQFF	TGCGCCAGCAGCCAAGTTGCCGGGACTAGGGTTCTGAATGAGCAGTTCTTC
TRBJ2-1	NA	16	TRBV4-1	NA	CASSPRERSGNHEQFF	TGCGCCAGCAGCCCCCGAGAACGCAGCGGAAATCATGAGCAGTTCTTC
TRBJ1-5	NA	14	TRBV6-1	NA	CASDPNFAGQPQHF	TGTGCCAGCGATCCGAACTTCGCAGGTCAGCCCCAGCATTTT
TRBJ2-3	TRBD1	14	TRBV7-3	NA	CASSHDRAGDTQYF	TGTGCCAGCAGCCACGACAGGGCGGGAGATACGCAGTATTTT
TRBJ2-5	NA	16	TRBV18	NA	CASSPLRGERGETQYF	TGTGCCAGCTCCCCTCTGCGGGGTGAGAGAGGAGAGACCCAGTACTTC
TRBJ1-6	TRBD1	16	TRBV7-8	once	CASSSGQGGLHSPLHF	TGTGCCAGCAGCTCCGGACAGGGCGGGCTTCATTCACCCCTCCACTTT
TRBJ2-3	TRBD2	15	TRBV9	NA	CASSVGAGLTDTQYF	TGTGCCAGCAGCGTAGGAGCGGGACTCACAGATACGCAGTATTTT
TRBJ2-3	NA	17	TRBV4-1	once	CASSQVGRERGTDTQYF	TGCGCCAGCAGCCAAGTTGGCCGGGAGAGGGGCACAGATACGCAGTATTTT
TRBJ2-5	TRBD2	17	TRBV27	NA	CASSLSPTSGAKETQYF	TGTGCCAGCAGTTTATCCCCGACTAGCGGAGCTAAAGAGACCCAGTACTTC
TRBJ2-2	NA	14	TRBV7-2	NA	CASRGATNTGELFF	TGTGCCAGCCGCGGGGCTACGAACACCGGGGAGCTGTTTTTT
TRBJ2-3	TRBD2	14	TRBV19	NA	CASSRLAGTDTQYF	TGTGCCAGTAGCCGACTAGCGGGCACGGATACGCAGTATTTT
TRBJ2-1	TRBD2	15	TRBV11-2	once	CASSWTGTSNNEQFF	TGTGCCAGCAGCTGGACCGGGACTAGCAACAATGAGCAGTTCTTC
TRBJ1-4	TRBD1	14	TRBV5-1	NA	CASSPGQYNEKLFF	TGCGCCAGCAGCCCGGGACAGTATAATGAAAAACTGTTTTTT
TRBJ2-7	NA	14	TRBV6-5	once	CASSYSRQPIQQYF	TGTGCCAGCAGTTACTCGAGGCAGCCGATACAGCAGTACTTC
TRBJ1-2	NA	14	TRBV10-3	few	CAISALNTGDGYTF	TGTGCCATCAGTGCCTTAAACACAGGAGATGGCTACACCTTC